The 28 T cell receptor beta chains listed next were all sequenced from one sample in a study of shared clonotypes between healthy human individuals. Naive-designated CD8 cells lacked CD45RO, were positively enriched for CCR7, and omitted terminally differentiated effector memory CD45RA+ cells. Here immunoSEQ multiplex PCR was the method, and the copy in TCRdb shows in-frame clones only, minus some. The sample has about 1,900,000 clones, approximately 94% seen once. The source material was naive CD8+ T cells sorted from blood. Every receptor here comes from a young man in good health.

The CDR3 loop is CASSLSGTWNTGELFF. The CDR3 DNA follows: TGTGCCAGCAGTTTATCTGGGACCTGGAACACCGGGGAGCTGTTTTTT. The chain couples TRBV27 to TRBJ2-2; D assignment may be TRBD1 or TRBD2 (5 bases each). CDR1 MNHEY and CDR2 SMNVEV come from the germline V gene (reference sequence). Trimming stripped 0 bases from V and 1 base from J, with 9 bases between. The CDR3 runs to 16 residues.

This clone was observed a few times. This chain's CDR3 is CASSKVEGTFNYGYTF. The CDR3 DNA sequence: TGTGCCAGCAGCAAAGTGGAAGGGACGTTTAACTATGGCTACACCTTC. This sequence joins TRBV21-1 and TRBJ1-2. TRBV21-1 is given as a pseudogene. This CDR3 contains 16 residues.

The chain joins TRBV6-5 to TRBJ1-2; perhaps TRBD1 as D (5 bases). The ends were cut back, 6 bases at V and 2 bases at J, with 13 bases in the middle. This CDR3 spans 14 amino acids. CDR1 is MNHEY, CDR2 SVGAGI, per germline. The DNA for the CDR3 is TGTGCCAGCAGGGAGATAGGGGAAAACTATGGCTACACCTTC. Its protein is CASREIGENYGYTF.

V gene TRBV4-1 combines with J gene TRBJ1-5; 8 nucleotides align to TRBD1. CDR3 length equals 18 residues. Germline loops: CDR1 MGHRA, CDR2 YSYEKL. V was clipped by 0 bases and J by 7 bases; unmatched bases: 14. The CDR3 sequence: CASSQDQEEGQAAQPQHF. For the CDR3, the DNA is TGCGCCAGCAGCCAAGATCAAGAGGAGGGACAGGCAGCCCAGCCCCAGCATTTT.

The chain combines TRBV6-1 with TRBJ1-5, with no clear D. The germline V gene has CDR1 MNHNS and CDR2 SASEGT. This CDR3 contains 13 residues. Trimming cost V 6 bases and J 7 bases, with 13 bases left between them. The CDR3 protein is CASRQDRAQPQHF. The DNA for the CDR3 is TGTGCCAGCAGGCAGGACCGGGCCCAGCCCCAGCATTTT.

The chain is built from TRBV10-3 and TRBJ1-1; TRBD1 is a possible D gene (5 bases). The germline gives CDR1 ENHRY, CDR2 SYGVKD. V was trimmed by 6 bases and J by 1 base, leaving 15 bases between them. CDR3 length: 15 residues. Here the CDR3 reads CAIRPETEPNTEAFF. The DNA of the CDR3 is TGTGCCATCAGGCCCGAGACAGAGCCGAACACTGAAGCTTTCTTT.

This clone was found once. This chain links TRBV5-5 with TRBJ2-7; TRBD2 might be the D (6 bases). Deletions cut 2 bases from V and 1 base from J, with 13 bases between. The CDR3 runs 15 residues. The V gene's germline CDR1 is SGHKS and CDR2 YYEKEE (reference sequence). CDR3 DNA: TGTGCCAGCAGCTTTTTCGGGGGTGGGTCCTACGAGCAGTACTTC. This translates into CASSFFGGGSYEQYF.

V gene TRBV30 combines with J gene TRBJ2-4; 9 bases agree with TRBD2. CDR1 is GTSNPN, CDR2 SVGIG, per germline (reference sequence). Trimming removed 1 base from V and 7 bases from J; junction bases left unmatched: 11. The CDR3 runs to 16 residues. The CDR3 coding sequence is TGTGCCTGGAGTGCGGGCCAGCGGGGGGATTTTAACATTCAGTACTTC. Amino acids: CAWSAGQRGDFNIQYF.

About this clone: Different DNA sequences within this sample yield the same CDR3. The chain employs TRBV6-5 and TRBJ2-5, with D unclear. From germline, CDR1 is MNHEY and CDR2 SVGAGI. The CDR3 spans 14 residues. V was shortened by 0 bases and J by 2 bases, with 7 bases between the two germline ends. The DNA for the CDR3 is TGTGCCAGCAGTTACTCGTCTTCTCAAGAGACCCAGTACTTC. It is translated as CASSYSSSQETQYF.

This sequence joins TRBV28 and TRBJ2-5, with 8 bases fitting TRBD2. The germline V gene has CDR1 MDHEN and CDR2 SYDVKM. CDR3 length equals 19 residues. The V and J ends lost 6 bases and 2 bases, in that order; junction bases with no gene match: 20. The CDR3 sequence: CASSPSGTSNGVGQETQYF. DNA of the CDR3: TGTGCCAGCAGCCCATCCGGGACTAGTAACGGCGTAGGGCAAGAGACCCAGTACTTC.

The V and J genes are TRBV4-3 and TRBJ2-1; 7 bases match TRBD2. The CDR3 is 14 residues long. Germline V gene sequence: CDR1 LGHNA, CDR2 YSLEER. The ends lost 3 bases at V and 6 bases at J; junction bases unmatched: 5. CDR3 amino acids: CASSQRGISNEQFF. In nucleotides, the CDR3 is TGCGCCAGCAGCCAGCGGGGGATCTCCAATGAGCAGTTCTTC.

The V call is TRBV29-1, the J call TRBJ2-7; 9 bases are shared with TRBD1. CDR3 length equals 14 residues. The ends lost 2 bases at V and 1 base at J; junction bases unmatched: 3. Looked up from germline, CDR1 is SQVTM and CDR2 is ANQGSEA. As DNA, the CDR3 is TGCAGCGTTGAAAAGGGACAGGGTTCCTACGAGCAGTACTTC. The encoded protein is CSVEKGQGSYEQYF.

This clone was observed once. V and J are TRBV5-1 and TRBJ1-1; TRBD1 agrees at 10 bases. Germline CDR1 SGHRS, CDR2 YFSETQ. The CDR3 has 16 amino acids. J lost 0 bases, V lost 2 bases, and 4 bases had no gene match. CDR3 sequence (DNA): TGCGCCAGCAGCTTCGGGACAGGGGTCTTGAACACTGAAGCTTTCTTT. It specifies CASSFGTGVLNTEAFF.

As for this clone: Within the sample, other DNA sequences also encode this same CDR3. The chain links TRBV27 to TRBJ2-7; D might be TRBD1 (5 bases). CDR1 is MNHEY and CDR2 is SMNVEV in the germline V gene (reference sequence). With 5 bases removed from V and 4 bases from J, the gap between germline ends came to 12 bases. The CDR3 is made up of 13 amino acids. The CDR3 loop reads CASSLRTTYEQYF. In DNA, the CDR3 is TGTGCCAGCAGTCTCCGGACAACATACGAGCAGTACTTC.

J is TRBJ2-4 and V is TRBV2; D is unresolved. The CDR3 sequence is 15 residues long. The germline V and J ends were trimmed by 2 bases and 9 bases, with 17 bases remaining between them. Germline loops: CDR1 SNHLY, CDR2 FYNNEI. Here the CDR3 DNA reads TGTGCCAGCAGTGAATGGGCAGACAAGCTCAGCATTCAGTACTTC. Translating it yields CASSEWADKLSIQYF.

The chain combines TRBV10-1 with TRBJ2-7, with unresolved D. V lost 3 bases, J lost 1 base, and 13 bases lay in between. Germline CDR1 and CDR2: WNHNN and SYGVQD (reference sequence). The CDR3 has 15 amino acids. The CDR3 DNA is TGCGCCAGCAGTGATGGTGGTGACGGTTCCTACGAGCAGTACTTC. Its protein product is CASSDGGDGSYEQYF.

V and J are TRBV13 and TRBJ2-5; no firm D call. The CDR3 has 14 amino acids. The V end was cut by 3 bases, the J end by 5 bases, with 13 bases between. Germline CDR1 and CDR2: PRHDT and FYEKMQ (reference sequence). The CDR3 DNA is TGTGCCAGCAGCTTGACGGCCGAGGAGGAGACCCAGTACTTC. The encoded protein is CASSLTAEEETQYF.

The chain has TRBV13 and TRBJ2-5; D call uncertain. Germline V CDR1 and CDR2: PRHDT, FYEKMQ (reference sequence). The CDR3 spans 13 residues. The V end lost 2 bases, the J end lost 3 bases, and 7 bases lay between the germline ends. CDR3: CASSLRIKETQYF. The CDR3 DNA follows: TGTGCCAGCAGCTTAAGGATTAAAGAGACCCAGTACTTC.

The V gene is TRBV6-1, the J gene TRBJ2-7; 7 bases are shared with TRBD2. Trimming at V came to 6 bases and at J to 2 bases, leaving 10 bases not matched to a gene. The CDR3 sequence is 15 residues long. The V gene's germline CDR1 is MNHNS and CDR2 SASEGT. CDR3 sequence (DNA): TGTGCCAGCAGCGCGGGGGACTACTTAGCCTACGAGCAGTACTTC. It is translated as CASSAGDYLAYEQYF.

The genes are TRBV4-1 and TRBJ1-1; TRBD1 aligns across 9 bases. The CDR3 runs to 15 residues. J lost 3 bases, V lost 4 bases, and 6 bases had no gene match. Germline V gene sequence: CDR1 MGHRA, CDR2 YSYEKL. CDR3 amino acids: CASSLTQGADTEAFF. In DNA form, the CDR3 reads TGCGCCAGCAGCCTTACACAGGGGGCGGACACTGAAGCTTTCTTT.

Concerning this clone itself: Within the sample, other DNA sequences also encode this same CDR3. The chain carries TRBV13 and TRBJ2-3, with D unclear. Between the trimmed V and J ends, which lost 0 bases and 6 bases, there was a span of 7 bases. The CDR3 has 13 residues. CDR1 is PRHDT and CDR2 is FYEKMQ in the germline V gene (reference sequence). CDR3 sequence: CASSLGAADTQYF. The CDR3 nucleotides are TGTGCCAGCAGCTTAGGAGCAGCCGATACGCAGTATTTT.

The rearrangement joins TRBV7-9 to TRBJ2-3; 8 positions match TRBD2. From germline, CDR1 is SEHNR and CDR2 FQNEAQ (reference sequence). Trimming took 2 bases from V and 4 from J; bases not matched to a gene: 2. The CDR3 has 14 amino acids. For the CDR3, the DNA is TGTGCCAGCAGCTTAAGCGGGGGTTCAGATACGCAGTATTTT. This encodes CASSLSGGSDTQYF. Drawing the rest from reference TRBV7-9 and TRBJ2-3, the complete variable domain is DTGVSQNPRHKITKRGQNVTFRCDPISEHNRLYWYRQTLGQGPEFLTYFQNEAQLEKSRLLSDRFSAERPKGSFSTLEIQRTEQGDSAMYLCASSLSGGSDTQYFGPGTRLTVL.

The chain carries TRBV2 and TRBJ1-5; perhaps TRBD1 as D (5 bases). The germline V gene encodes CDR1 SNHLY and CDR2 FYNNEI. CDR3 size: 15 residues. Trimming pared 2 bases from V and 9 bases from J, leaving 17 bases between. For the CDR3, the DNA is TGTGCCAGCAGTGAATACGGGACCCTCTATGGGCCCCAGCATTTT. Translation: CASSEYGTLYGPQHF.

Turning to this clone: Other DNA sequences in this specimen translate into the identical CDR3. The chain couples TRBV4-1 to TRBJ2-1; 9 positions agree with TRBD1. The length of the CDR3 is 15 residues. The J segment lost 0 bases and the V segment lost 3 bases, leaving 0 bases of the junction unmatched. Germline V gene sequence: CDR1 MGHRA, CDR2 YSYEKL. The CDR3 DNA reads as TGCGCCAGCAGCCAGACAGGGGGCTCCTACAATGAGCAGTTCTTC. This sequence encodes CASSQTGGSYNEQFF.

This chain connects TRBV7-6 to TRBJ2-7; weak D call: TRBD2 (6 bases). CDR3 length: 14 residues. The ends were cut back, 1 base at V and 7 bases at J, with 14 bases in the middle. In germline, CDR1 is SGHVS, CDR2 FNYEAQ. The CDR3 nucleotides read TGTGCCAGCAGCTTAGGTGAGGGACTGAGGGAGCAGTACTTC. As protein: CASSLGEGLREQYF.

The chain couples TRBV11-1 to TRBJ2-5; D remains unclear. CDR3 length: 14 amino acids. Trimming removed 6 bases at V and 5 bases at J, with 16 bases between. CDR1 and CDR2 (germline): SGHAT, FQDESV (reference sequence). This CDR3 reads CASSPTGPWETQYF. CDR3 sequence (DNA): TGTGCCAGCAGTCCTACGGGTCCCTGGGAGACCCAGTACTTC.

This chain connects TRBV7-9 to TRBJ2-1; D is possibly TRBD1 or TRBD2 (5 bases each). CDR3 size: 12 residues. With 4 bases removed from V and 8 bases from J, the gap between germline ends came to 9 bases. Germline lookup yields CDR1 SEHNR and CDR2 FQNEAQ (reference sequence). CDR3 sequence (DNA): TGTGCCAGCAGCTCCCCGGGGCATGAGCAGTTCTTC. The encoded protein is CASSSPGHEQFF.

This clone appeared a single time. The rearrangement uses TRBV7-2 and TRBJ2-7; 9 bases line up with TRBD2. This CDR3 region has 19 residues. The J segment lost 0 bases and the V segment lost 2 bases, leaving 14 bases of the junction unmatched. Germline-derived CDR1 and CDR2 are SGHTA and FQGNSA. The CDR3 bases are TGTGCCAGCAGCTTAAGGCGCGGGTTAGCGGGGGTGAGCTCCTACGAGCAGTACTTC. The encoded protein is CASSLRRGLAGVSSYEQYF.